This T cell receptor (beta chain) was sequenced during a study of Graves' ophthalmopathy and Graves' hyperthyroidism. This clonotype was found many times. For repertoire sequencing, the TCR beta CDR3 regions were amplified from RNA transcripts. First-round RT-PCR employed HTBI primers, with a second-round multiplex PCR after it. TCRdb passed the multiplex PCR reads through MiXCR, listing each CDR3 protein once. The repertoire has about 640,000 distinct CDR3 sequences, more than 40% of them found once; the top ten carry roughly 3%. This TCR came from an adult man with Graves' ophthalmopathy. Sequencing was performed on peripheral blood.

The CDR3 reads CASSEGEYGYTF. Here the CDR3 DNA reads TGTGCCAGCAGCGAAGGAGAATATGGCTACACCTTC. This chain joins TRBV14 and TRBJ1-2, with D unresolved. Germline CDR1 reads SGHDN; CDR2 reads FVKESK. The CDR3 runs to 12 residues. The germline V and J ends were trimmed by 5 bases and 5 bases, with 9 bases remaining between them.